The TCR beta chain described here comes from a study of blood T cell repertoires in COVID-19 (dated by TCRdb to about 2020). Concerning the study at large: The collaborator samples originated in the United States, Italy and Spain and spanned the acute and convalescent phases of COVID-19. The material from the prospective study consisted of cDNA or gDNA derived from T cells, B-cell-depleted T cells, or PBMCs. Subjects who had been exposed to COVID-19, were actively infected with it, or had recovered from it provided the deeply sampled blood TCRbeta repertoires that made up the dataset. HLA class I and class II types, where available, came from metadata supplied by the sample provider rather than from assay-based typing. A freely available public database, intended as a resource for researchers studying the immune response to SARS-CoV-2, is where the repertoires were released. Samples came from the ongoing ImmuneRACE study (first 160 participants) plus 1,254 subjects from 6 global collaborators. A de-identified subject ID, COVID-19 status, age in years and sex were almost always included in the sample metadata.

What the work shows at the level of the full study, not this receptor alone: How much clinical and demographic metadata was included differed by source and by participant, and the metadata was provided uncurated.

Collaborating institutions collected whole blood in K2EDTA tubes following their own protocols. For TCRbeta analysis, collaborator samples were shipped as frozen whole blood, as isolated PBMCs, or as DNA extracted from either sample type. TCRbeta CDR3 regions were amplified from genomic DNA using the immunoSEQ Assay, a bias-controlled multiplex PCR. As for how the authors treated the data: Nucleated cell counts per sample were estimated from amplification of reference gene primers within the assay. To quantify the absolute abundance of each unique TCRbeta CDR3 rearrangement, sequence reads were collapsed and filtered. For each sample, productive Simpson clonality was calculated as the square root of Simpson's diversity index over productive rearrangements. Imported from immuneACCESS, the table was reduced by TCRdb to in-frame sequences with V and J called. These copies leave out some clones; in studies compared against another copy, an unresolved V gene accounts for under half, and the cause of the remainder is not known. The V and J calls and clone size are taken from that table; D and trimming were inferred from the DNA. For this sample there are about 130,000 clones; around 81% appear just once. The leading ten clones occupy 10% to 15% of the sample.

The CDR3 has 13 amino acids, counting the end cysteine and phenylalanine. Here the CDR3 DNA is all that survives: 39 bases in frame from base 1. CDR1 SEHNR and CDR2 FQNEAQ were looked up in the germline V gene (reference sequence). The V and J ends are trimmed by 1 base and 8 bases, leaving 11 bases between them. Comments on this clone: No antigen is known for it. Base qualities are not at hand, and no much larger clone is one base apart.

What was sequenced was peripheral blood. The receptor comes from a man between 60 and 70 years old with acute or convalescent COVID-19. In this chain, TRBV7-9 is recombined with TRBJ1-2; the D segment could be TRBD1, given 6 matching bases. The CDR3 protein sequence reads: CASSLDRDRGYTF. The DNA sequence is TGTGCCAGCAGCTTAGACAGGGACCGGGGCTACACCTTC.